This T cell receptor (beta chain) was profiled in a study of blood T cell repertoires in COVID-19 (dated by TCRdb to 2020 to 2021). For context, the study as a whole: Samples from collaborators originated in the United States, Italy and Spain and spanned both the acute and convalescent phases of COVID-19. The material from the prospective study consisted of cDNA or gDNA derived from T cells, B-cell-depleted T cells, or PBMCs. The dataset comprised deeply sampled blood TCRbeta repertoires from subjects exposed to, actively infected with, or recovered from COVID-19. The repertoires were released in a freely available public database meant as a resource for research on the immune response to SARS-CoV-2. Samples were obtained from the ongoing ImmuneRACE study (first 160 participants) and from approximately 1,200 subjects provided by 6 global collaborators. A de-identified subject ID, COVID-19 status, age in years and sex were almost always included in the sample metadata. HLA class I and class II types, where available, came from metadata supplied by the sample provider rather than from assay-based typing. Broad study findings and their caveats: How much clinical and demographic metadata was included differed by source and by participant, and the metadata was provided uncurated.

Participants in the prospective study were aged roughly 18 to 100 years, lived in about two dozen United States geographic areas, and enrolled through a virtual design. To assign participants to cohorts, the prospective study relied on clinical history that participants themselves reported in a screening survey and a study questionnaire. For ImmuneRACE Cohort 3, a participant was defined as recovered based on two consecutive negative NP/OP PCR tests, clearance by a healthcare professional, or resolution of symptoms. Mobile phlebotomists in the prospective study collected whole blood, serum and a nasopharyngeal or oropharyngeal swab from every participant. Additional blood draws and questionnaires over an approximately two-month period could optionally be provided by prospective study participants. Before DNA extraction, blood samples from the prospective study were shipped at room temperature or frozen.

TCRbeta CDR3 regions were amplified from genomic DNA by means of the immunoSEQ Assay, a bias-controlled multiplex PCR. Under the source paper's analysis protocol: The number of nucleated cells in each sample was estimated by amplification of reference gene primers within the assay. To quantify the absolute abundance of each unique TCRbeta CDR3 rearrangement, sequence reads were collapsed and filtered. For each sample, productive Simpson clonality was calculated as the square root of Simpson's diversity index across productive rearrangements. In its TCRdb copy, this immuneACCESS table keeps in-frame sequences only and misses some clones. Where compared with another copy, unresolved V genes explain less than half of these, and the others have no known cause. Clone size and the V and J calls come from that table; the DNA yielded D and trimming. In all, the sample holds around 470,000 clones, and less than 95% of those were seen once. The ten largest clonotypes hold approximately 0.65% of the sample.

From its cysteine to its phenylalanine, the CDR3 spans 13 amino acids. The only DNA kept is the CDR3, 39 bases in frame from the first base. CDR1 and CDR2 were assigned from the germline V gene as KGHDR and SFDVKD. Cut back by 12 bases and 8 bases, the V and J ends lie 21 bases apart. Comment on this clone: There is no known antigen for this receptor. Base qualities are missing; no much larger clone stands one base away.

Specimen: PBMCs or T cells enriched from blood (not recorded which). The rearranged segments are TRBV24-1 and TRBJ1-2; TRBD1 is perhaps the D gene, given 5 matching bases. This clonotype was obtained from a man aged 18 to 29 who had recovered from COVID-19. CDR3 loop: CAAYLDRGNGYTF. The DNA sequence follows: TGTGCCGCCTACCTCGACCGGGGGAACGGCTACACCTTC.